The source of this T cell receptor (beta chain) is a study of Tregs in tolerant kidney transplant recipients. Findings and limits, study-wide: In tolerant patients, donor-specific Tregs outgrew total Tregs, suggesting antigen-driven expansion. Some patients' samples used different primers over time, so nucleotide sequences weren't comparable. No direct test of biological reproducibility was done here.

This CDR3 contains 15 residues. Germline V gene sequence: CDR1 KGHSH, CDR2 LQKENI. The V end was cut by 2 bases, the J end by 3 bases, with 13 bases between. Mixed chimerism was transient after nonmyeloablative marrow transplants from related graft donors. CD4+CD25+CD127- Tregs, CD4+CD25- non-Tregs, CD4 and CD8 cells were sorted. Assay: immunoSEQ multiplex PCR; the TCRdb copy retains only in-frame clones and omits some. The sample contains about 100,000 clones, approximately 93% of which appear only once. Concerning this clone: No antigen is known for it.

This specimen consisted of CD4+ T cells from blood (PBMCs), obtained 12 months after the transplant. The V and J genes are TRBV18 and TRBJ2-5; D possibly corresponds to TRBD1 (7 bases). The sequence came from a human patient who received a combined kidney and bone marrow transplant. Some T cells may have originated in the graft donor. The CDR3 DNA is TGTGCCAGCTCACCATCCAGGGGGGCCGAAGAGACCCAGTACTTC. Encoded protein: CASSPSRGAEETQYF.